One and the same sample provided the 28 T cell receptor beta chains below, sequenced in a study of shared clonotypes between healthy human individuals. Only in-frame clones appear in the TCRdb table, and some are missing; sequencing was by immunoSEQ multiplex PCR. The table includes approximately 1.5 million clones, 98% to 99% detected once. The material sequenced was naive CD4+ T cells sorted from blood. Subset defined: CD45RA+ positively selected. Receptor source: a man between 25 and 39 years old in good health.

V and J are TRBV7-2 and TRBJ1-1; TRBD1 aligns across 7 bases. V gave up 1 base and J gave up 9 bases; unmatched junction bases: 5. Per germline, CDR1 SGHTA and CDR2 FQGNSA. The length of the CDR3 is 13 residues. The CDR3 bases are TGTGCCAGCAGCTTAGTAGCGGGACAGCAAGCTTTCTTT. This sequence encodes CASSLVAGQQAFF. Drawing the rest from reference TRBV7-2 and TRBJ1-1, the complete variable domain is GAGVSQSPSNKVTEKGKDVELRCDPISGHTALYWYRQSLGQGLEFLIYFQGNSAPDKSGLPSDRFSAERTGGSVSTLTIQRTQQEDSAVYLCASSLVAGQQAFFGQGTRLTVV.

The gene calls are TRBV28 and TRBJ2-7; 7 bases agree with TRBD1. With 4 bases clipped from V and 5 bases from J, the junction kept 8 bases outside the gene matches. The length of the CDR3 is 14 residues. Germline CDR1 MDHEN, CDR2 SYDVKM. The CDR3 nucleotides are TGTGCCAGCAGTTCCACAGGGGTTAAGGACGAGCAGTACTTC. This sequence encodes CASSSTGVKDEQYF.

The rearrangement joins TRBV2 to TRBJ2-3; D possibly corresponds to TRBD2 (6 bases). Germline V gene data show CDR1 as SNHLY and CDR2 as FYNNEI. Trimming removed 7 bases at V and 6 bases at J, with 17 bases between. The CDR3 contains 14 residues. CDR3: CASKVSLAGDTQYF. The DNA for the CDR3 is TGTGCCAGCAAAGTATCACTGGCGGGGGATACGCAGTATTTT.

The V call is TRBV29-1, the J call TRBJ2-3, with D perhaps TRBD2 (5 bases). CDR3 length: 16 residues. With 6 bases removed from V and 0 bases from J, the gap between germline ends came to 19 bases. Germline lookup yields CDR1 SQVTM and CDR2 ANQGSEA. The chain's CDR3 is CSVASGFRGSTDTQYF. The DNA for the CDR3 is TGCAGCGTCGCTTCGGGATTCCGAGGAAGCACAGATACGCAGTATTTT.

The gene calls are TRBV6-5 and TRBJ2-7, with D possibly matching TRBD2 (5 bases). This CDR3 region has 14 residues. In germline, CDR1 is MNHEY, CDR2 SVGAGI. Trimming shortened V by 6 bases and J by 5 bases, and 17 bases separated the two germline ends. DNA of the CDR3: TGTGCCAGCAGCTACACTAGTCTCACTGACGAGCAGTACTTC. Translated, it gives CASSYTSLTDEQYF.

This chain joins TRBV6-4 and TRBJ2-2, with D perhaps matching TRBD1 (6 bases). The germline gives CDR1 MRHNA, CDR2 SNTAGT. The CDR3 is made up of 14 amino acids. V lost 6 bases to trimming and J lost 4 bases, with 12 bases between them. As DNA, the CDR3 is TGTGCCAGCAGACAGGGCTGGGTCACCGGGGAGCTGTTTTTT. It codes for CASRQGWVTGELFF.

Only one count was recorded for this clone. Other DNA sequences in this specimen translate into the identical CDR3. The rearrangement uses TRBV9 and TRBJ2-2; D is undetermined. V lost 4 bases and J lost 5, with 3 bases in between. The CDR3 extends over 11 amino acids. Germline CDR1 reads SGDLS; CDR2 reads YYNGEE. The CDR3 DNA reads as TGTGCCAGCAGCAGAACCGGGGAGCTGTTTTTT. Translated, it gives CASSRTGELFF.

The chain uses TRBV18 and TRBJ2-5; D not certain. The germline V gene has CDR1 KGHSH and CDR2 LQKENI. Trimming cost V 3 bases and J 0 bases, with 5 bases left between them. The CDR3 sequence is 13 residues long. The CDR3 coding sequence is TGTGCCAGCTCACCCAAGGACCAAGAGACCCAGTACTTC. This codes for CASSPKDQETQYF.

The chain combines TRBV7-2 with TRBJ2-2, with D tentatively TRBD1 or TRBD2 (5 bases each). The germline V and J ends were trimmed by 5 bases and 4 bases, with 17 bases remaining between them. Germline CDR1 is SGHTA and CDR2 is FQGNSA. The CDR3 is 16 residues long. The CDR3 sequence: CASSPERGRFTGELFF. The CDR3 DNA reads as TGTGCCAGCAGCCCTGAGAGGGGCCGTTTCACCGGGGAGCTGTTTTTT. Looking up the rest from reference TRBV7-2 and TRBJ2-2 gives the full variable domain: GAGVSQSPSNKVTEKGKDVELRCDPISGHTALYWYRQSLGQGLEFLIYFQGNSAPDKSGLPSDRFSAERTGGSVSTLTIQRTQQEDSAVYLCASSPERGRFTGELFFGEGSRLTVL.

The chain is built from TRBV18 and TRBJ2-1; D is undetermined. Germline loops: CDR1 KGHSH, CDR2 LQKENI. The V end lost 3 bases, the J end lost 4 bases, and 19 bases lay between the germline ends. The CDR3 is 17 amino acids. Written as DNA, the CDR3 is TGTGCCAGCTCACCGCTCCCCCACACGTACGATTACAATGAGCAGTTCTTC. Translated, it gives CASSPLPHTYDYNEQFF.

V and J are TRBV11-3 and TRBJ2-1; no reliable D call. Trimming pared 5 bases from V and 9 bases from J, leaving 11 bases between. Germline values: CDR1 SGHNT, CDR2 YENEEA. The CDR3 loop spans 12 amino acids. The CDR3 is CASSPQRGEQFF. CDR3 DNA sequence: TGTGCCAGCAGCCCGCAGCGTGGTGAGCAGTTCTTC.

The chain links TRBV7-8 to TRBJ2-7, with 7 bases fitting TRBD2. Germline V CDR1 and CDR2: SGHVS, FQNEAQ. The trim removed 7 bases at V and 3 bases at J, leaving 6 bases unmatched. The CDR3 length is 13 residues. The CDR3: CASTASGFYEQYF. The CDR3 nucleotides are TGTGCCAGCACGGCTAGCGGATTCTACGAGCAGTACTTC.

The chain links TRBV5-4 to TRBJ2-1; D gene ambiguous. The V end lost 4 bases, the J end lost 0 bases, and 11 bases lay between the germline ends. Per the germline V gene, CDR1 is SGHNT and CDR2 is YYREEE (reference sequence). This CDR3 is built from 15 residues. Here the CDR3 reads CASSRTASSYNEQFF. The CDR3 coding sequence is TGTGCCAGCAGCCGTACAGCGAGCTCCTACAATGAGCAGTTCTTC.

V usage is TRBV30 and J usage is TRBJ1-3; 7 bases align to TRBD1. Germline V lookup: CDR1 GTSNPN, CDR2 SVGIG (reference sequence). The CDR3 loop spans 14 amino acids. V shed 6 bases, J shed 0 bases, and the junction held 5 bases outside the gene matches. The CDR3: CACGAGGSGNTIYF. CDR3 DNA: TGTGCCTGTGGAGCAGGGGGCTCTGGAAACACCATATATTTT.

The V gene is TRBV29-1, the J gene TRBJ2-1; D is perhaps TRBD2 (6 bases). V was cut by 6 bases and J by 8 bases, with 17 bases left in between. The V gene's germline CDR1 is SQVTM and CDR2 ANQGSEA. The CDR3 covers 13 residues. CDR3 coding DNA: TGCAGCGTAGCCGGGACTGCGCTCTATGAGCAGTTCTTC. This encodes CSVAGTALYEQFF.

CDR3 coding DNA: TGTGCCAGCAGCTTGTCCAGCGGCTATAGCACAGATACGCAGTATTTT. Translated, it gives CASSLSSGYSTDTQYF. The chain recombines TRBV5-6 with TRBJ2-3, with a possible D match to TRBD2 (5 bases). CDR1 is SGHDT and CDR2 is YYEEEE in the germline V gene. Trimming took 1 base from V and 0 from J, leaving 12 bases between them. This CDR3 has 16 residues.

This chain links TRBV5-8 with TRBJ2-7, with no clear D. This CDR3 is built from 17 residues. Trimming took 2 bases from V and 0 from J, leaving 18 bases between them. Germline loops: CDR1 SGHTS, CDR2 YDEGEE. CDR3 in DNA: TGTGCCAGCAGCTTCCGTTTGCCGCGCCGGAGCTCCTACGAGCAGTACTTC. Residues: CASSFRLPRRSSYEQYF.

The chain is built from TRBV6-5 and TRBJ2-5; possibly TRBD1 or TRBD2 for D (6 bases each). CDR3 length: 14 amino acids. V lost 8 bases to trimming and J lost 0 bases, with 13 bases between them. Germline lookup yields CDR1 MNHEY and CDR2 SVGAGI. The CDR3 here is CASGGTIDQETQYF. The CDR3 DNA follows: TGTGCCAGCGGGGGGACAATAGACCAAGAGACCCAGTACTTC.

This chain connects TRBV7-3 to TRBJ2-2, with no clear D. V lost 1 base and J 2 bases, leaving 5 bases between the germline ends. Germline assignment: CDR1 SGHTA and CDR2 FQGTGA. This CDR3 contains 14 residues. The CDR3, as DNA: TGTGCCAGCAGCTTAAACGGTAACACCGGGGAGCTGTTTTTT. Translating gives CASSLNGNTGELFF.

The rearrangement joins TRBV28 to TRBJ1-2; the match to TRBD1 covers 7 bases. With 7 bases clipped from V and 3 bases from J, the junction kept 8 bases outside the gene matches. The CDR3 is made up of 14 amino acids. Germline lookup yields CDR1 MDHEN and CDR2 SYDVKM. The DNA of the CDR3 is TGTGCCAGCAACCGGGACAGTCAAGACTATGGCTACACCTTC. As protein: CASNRDSQDYGYTF.

CDR3 coding DNA: TGTGCCAGCAGCTTAGGTGAGGGGCGAAAAAACATTCAGTACTTC. Its protein product is CASSLGEGRKNIQYF. The chain couples TRBV7-8 to TRBJ2-4, with D perhaps matching TRBD1 or TRBD2 (5 bases each). The germline gives CDR1 SGHVS, CDR2 FQNEAQ. With 1 base removed from V and 4 bases from J, the gap between germline ends came to 11 bases. The CDR3 is made up of 15 amino acids.

The CDR3 DNA reads TGTGCCTCAACCGGGACAGGGCTTGAAAAACTGTTTTTT. Protein product: CASTGTGLEKLFF. V gene TRBV19 combines with J gene TRBJ1-4, with TRBD1 matching 9 bases. Losses at the gene ends were 11 bases for V and 7 bases for J; bases not matched to a gene: 8. The germline V gene encodes CDR1 LNHDA and CDR2 SQIVND (reference sequence). This CDR3 is 13 amino acids long.

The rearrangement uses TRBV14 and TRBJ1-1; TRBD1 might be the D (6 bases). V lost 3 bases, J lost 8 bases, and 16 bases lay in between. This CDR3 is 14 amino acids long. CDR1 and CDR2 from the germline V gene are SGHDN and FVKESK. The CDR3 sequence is CASSQYEWGREAFF. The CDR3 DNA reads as TGTGCCAGCAGCCAGTACGAATGGGGGCGGGAAGCTTTCTTT.

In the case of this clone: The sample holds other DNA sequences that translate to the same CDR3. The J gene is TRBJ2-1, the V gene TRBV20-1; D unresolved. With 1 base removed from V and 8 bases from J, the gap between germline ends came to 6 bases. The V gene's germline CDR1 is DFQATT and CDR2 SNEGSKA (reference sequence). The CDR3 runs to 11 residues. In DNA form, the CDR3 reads TGCAGTGCTAGAGGAGACTATGAGCAGTTCTTC. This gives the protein CSARGDYEQFF.

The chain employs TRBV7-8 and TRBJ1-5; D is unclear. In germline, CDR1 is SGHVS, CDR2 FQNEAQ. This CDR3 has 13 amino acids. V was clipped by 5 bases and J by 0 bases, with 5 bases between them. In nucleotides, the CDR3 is TGTGCCAGCAGCACTGATAGCAATCAGCCCCAGCATTTT. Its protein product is CASSTDSNQPQHF.

The CDR3 is CASSDVTAETQYF. CDR3 in DNA: TGCGCCAGCAGTGATGTGACGGCAGAGACCCAGTACTTC. The rearrangement uses TRBV10-2 and TRBJ2-5; D uncertain. The germline CDR1 and CDR2 sequences are WSHSY and SAAADI. V lost 3 bases, J lost 4 bases, and 9 bases lay in between. The CDR3 length is 13 residues.

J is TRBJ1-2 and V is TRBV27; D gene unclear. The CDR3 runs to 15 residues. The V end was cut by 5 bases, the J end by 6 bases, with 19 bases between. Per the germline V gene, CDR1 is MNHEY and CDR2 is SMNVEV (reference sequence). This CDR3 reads CASSRTGRDGDGYTF. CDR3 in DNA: TGTGCCAGCAGTCGGACTGGGCGCGATGGTGATGGCTACACCTTC.

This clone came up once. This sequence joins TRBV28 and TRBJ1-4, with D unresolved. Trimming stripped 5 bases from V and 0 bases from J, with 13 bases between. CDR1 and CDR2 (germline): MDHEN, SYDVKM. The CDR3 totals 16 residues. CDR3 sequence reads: CASSGWTSATNEKLFF. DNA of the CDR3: TGTGCCAGCAGTGGGTGGACGAGTGCAACTAATGAAAAACTGTTTTTT.